The sequence of this T cell receptor (beta chain) was determined in a study of shared clonotypes between healthy human individuals. Every one of the donors was a Caucasian adult that lived in Nashville, Tennessee. The CDR3 length is 12 residues. CDR1 and CDR2 (germline): SNHLY, FYNNEI. V was shortened by 7 bases and J by 6 bases, with 12 bases between the two germline ends. Replicate PCRs from sorted subsets contained 200 ng DNA, which is 30,000 to 35,000 T cell genomes. Assay used: immunoSEQ multiplex PCR; TCRdb lists only in-frame clones, some missing. The sample carries 1,500,000 or so clones, approximately 97% recorded once. Study-wide findings and caveats: Sample collection involved blood only; tissue repertoires are likely different.

On this clone itself: Antigen unknown.

This TCR derives from a man aged 25 to 40 in good health. The sample was naive CD4+ T cells sorted from blood. Documented subset: CD45RA+ positively selected. The gene calls are TRBV2 and TRBJ1-1; unclear D gene. Here the CDR3 reads CASTAQFAEAFF. In DNA, the CDR3 is TGTGCCAGCACTGCGCAGTTTGCTGAAGCTTTCTTT.